Sequencing of this T cell receptor (beta chain) was carried out in a study of Tregs in tolerant kidney transplant recipients. Across the study: The nonmyeloablative bone marrow transplants came from related graft donors, with transient mixed chimerism. Study conclusions and caveats: For some patients, primers changed over time, blocking nucleotide-level comparison.

Unstimulated Tregs (CD4+CD25+CD127-) and CD4+CD25- non-Tregs were sorted from PBMCs. Concerning this clone itself: Its antigen remains unidentified.

Profiling relied on immunoSEQ multiplex PCR, and the TCRdb table lists in-frame clones only, not all of them. Of about 110,000 clones in the sample, nearly 90% are singletons; the top ten hold nearly 0.35%. CDR3 length equals 14 residues. The germline gives CDR1 MNHEY, CDR2 SMNVEV (reference sequence). V shed 3 bases and J shed 3 bases, with 9 bases lying between them. The origin of this receptor is a human donor who received a combined kidney and bone marrow transplant. The sample was CD4+ T cells from blood, taken before the transplant. This chain links TRBV27 with TRBJ2-1, with D tentatively TRBD1 (5 bases). CDR3 DNA sequence: TGTGCCAGCAGTTTCTCCAGGGACTACAATGAGCAGTTCTTC. Translated: CASSFSRDYNEQFF.